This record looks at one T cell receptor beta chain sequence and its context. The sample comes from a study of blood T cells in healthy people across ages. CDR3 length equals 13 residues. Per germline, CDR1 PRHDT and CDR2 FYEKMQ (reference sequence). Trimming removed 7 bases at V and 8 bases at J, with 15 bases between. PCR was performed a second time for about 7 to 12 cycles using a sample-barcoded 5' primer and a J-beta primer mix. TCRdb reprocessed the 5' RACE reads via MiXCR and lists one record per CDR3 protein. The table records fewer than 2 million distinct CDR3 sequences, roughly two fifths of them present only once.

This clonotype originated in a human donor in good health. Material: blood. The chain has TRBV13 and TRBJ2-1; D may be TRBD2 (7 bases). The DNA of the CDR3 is TGTGCCAGCAACGTTCGGGGGGCCGATGAGCAGTTCTTC. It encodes CASNVRGADEQFF.